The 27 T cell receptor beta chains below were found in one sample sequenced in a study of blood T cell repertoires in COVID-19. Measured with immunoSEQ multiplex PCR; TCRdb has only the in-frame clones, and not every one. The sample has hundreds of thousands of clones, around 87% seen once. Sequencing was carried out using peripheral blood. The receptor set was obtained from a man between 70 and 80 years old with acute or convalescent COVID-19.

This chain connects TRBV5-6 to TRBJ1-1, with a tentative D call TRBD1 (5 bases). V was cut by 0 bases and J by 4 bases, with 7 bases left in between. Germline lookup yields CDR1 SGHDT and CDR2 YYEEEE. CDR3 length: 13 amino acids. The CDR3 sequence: CASSLVRGTEAFF. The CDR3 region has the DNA TGTGCCAGCAGCTTGGTTAGGGGCACTGAAGCTTTCTTT. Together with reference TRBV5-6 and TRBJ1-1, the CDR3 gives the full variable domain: DAGVTQSPTHLIKTRGQQVTLRCSPKSGHDTVSWYQQALGQGPQFIFQYYEEEERQRGNFPDRFSGHQFPNYSSELNVNALLLGDSALYLCASSLVRGTEAFFGQGTRLTVV.

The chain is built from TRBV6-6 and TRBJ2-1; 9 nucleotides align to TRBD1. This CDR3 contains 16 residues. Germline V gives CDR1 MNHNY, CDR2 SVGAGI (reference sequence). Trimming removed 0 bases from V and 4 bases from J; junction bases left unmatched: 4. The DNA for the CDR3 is TGTGCCAGCAGTTACTCCTGGACAGGGGCGTACAATGAGCAGTTCTTC. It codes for CASSYSWTGAYNEQFF.

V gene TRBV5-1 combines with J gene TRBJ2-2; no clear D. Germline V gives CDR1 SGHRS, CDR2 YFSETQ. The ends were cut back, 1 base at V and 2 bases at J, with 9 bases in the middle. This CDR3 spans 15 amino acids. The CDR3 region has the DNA TGCGCCAGCAGCTTGTCCGGAGTTAACACCGGGGAGCTGTTTTTT. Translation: CASSLSGVNTGELFF.

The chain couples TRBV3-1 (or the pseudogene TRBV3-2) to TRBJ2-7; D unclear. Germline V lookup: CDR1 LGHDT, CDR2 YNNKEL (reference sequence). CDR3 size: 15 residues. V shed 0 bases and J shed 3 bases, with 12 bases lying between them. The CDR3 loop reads CASSQEYARYYEQYF. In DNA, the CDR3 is TGTGCCAGCAGCCAAGAGTACGCCAGATACTACGAGCAGTACTTC.

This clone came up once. CDR3 nucleotides: TGCGCCAGCAGTCCCCTCGGGGGTATCACGAACACTGAAGCTTTCTTT. This gives the protein CASSPLGGITNTEAFF. The V and J genes are TRBV5-1 and TRBJ1-1, with a weak D call TRBD1 (5 bases). The CDR3 loop spans 16 amino acids. CDR1 and CDR2 from the germline V gene are SGHRS and YFSETQ. The ends were cut back, 5 bases at V and 1 base at J, with 18 bases in the middle.

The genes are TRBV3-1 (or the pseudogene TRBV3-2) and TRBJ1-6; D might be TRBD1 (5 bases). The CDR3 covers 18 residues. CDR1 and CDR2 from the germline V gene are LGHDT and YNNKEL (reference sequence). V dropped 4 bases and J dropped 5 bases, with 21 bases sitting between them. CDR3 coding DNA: TGTGCCAGCAGCCTAGGGGTTGGATTCGGGGGGGATAATTCACCCCTCCACTTT. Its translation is CASSLGVGFGGDNSPLHF.

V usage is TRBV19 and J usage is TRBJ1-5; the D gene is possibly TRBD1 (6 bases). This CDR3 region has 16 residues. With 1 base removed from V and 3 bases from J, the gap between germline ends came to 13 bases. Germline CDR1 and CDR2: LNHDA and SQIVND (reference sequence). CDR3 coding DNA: TGTGCCAGTAGTATAGCCCCCGGGGGGGCCAATCAGCCCCAGCATTTT. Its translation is CASSIAPGGANQPQHF. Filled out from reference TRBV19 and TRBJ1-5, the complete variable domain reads DGGITQSPKYLFRKEGQNVTLSCEQNLNHDAMYWYRQDPGQGLRLIYYSQIVNDFQKGDIAEGYSVSREKKESFPLTVTSAQKNPTAFYLCASSIAPGGANQPQHFGDGTRLSIL.

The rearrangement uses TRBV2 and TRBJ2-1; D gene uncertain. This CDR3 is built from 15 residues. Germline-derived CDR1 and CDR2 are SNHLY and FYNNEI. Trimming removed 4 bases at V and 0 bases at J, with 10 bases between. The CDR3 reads CASSASLSSYNEQFF. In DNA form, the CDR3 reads TGTGCCAGCAGTGCGTCGCTTAGCTCCTACAATGAGCAGTTCTTC.

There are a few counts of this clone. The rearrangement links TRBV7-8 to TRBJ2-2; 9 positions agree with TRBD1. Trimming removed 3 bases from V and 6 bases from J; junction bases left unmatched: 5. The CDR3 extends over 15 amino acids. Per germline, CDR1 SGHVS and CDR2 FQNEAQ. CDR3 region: CASSFRTGDAGELFF. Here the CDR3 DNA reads TGTGCCAGCAGCTTCCGGACAGGGGATGCCGGGGAGCTGTTTTTT.

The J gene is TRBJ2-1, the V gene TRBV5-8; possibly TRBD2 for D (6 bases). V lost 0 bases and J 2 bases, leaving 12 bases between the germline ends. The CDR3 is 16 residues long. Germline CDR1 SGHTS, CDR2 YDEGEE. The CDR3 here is CASSLARREPYNEQFF. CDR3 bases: TGTGCCAGCAGCTTGGCTCGGAGGGAGCCCTACAATGAGCAGTTCTTC.

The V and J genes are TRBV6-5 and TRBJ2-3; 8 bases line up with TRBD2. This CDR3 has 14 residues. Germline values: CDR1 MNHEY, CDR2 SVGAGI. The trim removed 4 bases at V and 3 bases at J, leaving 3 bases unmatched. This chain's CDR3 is CASSSGTRTDTQYF. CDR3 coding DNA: TGTGCCAGCAGTTCCGGGACTAGAACAGATACGCAGTATTTT.

The CDR3 nucleotides are TGCAGCGTATCCAGGGGGCCCACTGAAGCTTTCTTT. Protein sequence: CSVSRGPTEAFF. The chain recombines TRBV29-1 with TRBJ1-1; 8 bases are shared with TRBD1. There are 12 residues in the CDR3. The J segment lost 4 bases and the V segment lost 6 bases, leaving 4 bases of the junction unmatched. Germline V gives CDR1 SQVTM, CDR2 ANQGSEA.

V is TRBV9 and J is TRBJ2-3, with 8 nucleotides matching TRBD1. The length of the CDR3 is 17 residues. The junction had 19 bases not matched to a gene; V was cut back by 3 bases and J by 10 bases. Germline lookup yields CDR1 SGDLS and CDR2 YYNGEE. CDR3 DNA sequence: TGTGCCAGCAGCGCGAATCCCGGGACAGGAAATTCTGCTTCGCAGTATTTT. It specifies CASSANPGTGNSASQYF.

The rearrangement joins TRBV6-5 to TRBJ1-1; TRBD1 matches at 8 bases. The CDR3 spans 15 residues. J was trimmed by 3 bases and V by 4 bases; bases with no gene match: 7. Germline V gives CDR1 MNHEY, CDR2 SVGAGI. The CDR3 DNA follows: TGTGCCAGCAGTTCCACAGGGGGTCGGTACACTGAAGCTTTCTTT. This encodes CASSSTGGRYTEAFF.

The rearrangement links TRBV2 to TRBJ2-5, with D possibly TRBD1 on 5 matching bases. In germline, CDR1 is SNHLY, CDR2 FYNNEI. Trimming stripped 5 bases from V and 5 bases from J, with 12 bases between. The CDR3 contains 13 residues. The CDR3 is CASSPQGRETQYF. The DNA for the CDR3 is TGTGCCAGCAGTCCTCAGGGCCGGGAGACCCAGTACTTC.

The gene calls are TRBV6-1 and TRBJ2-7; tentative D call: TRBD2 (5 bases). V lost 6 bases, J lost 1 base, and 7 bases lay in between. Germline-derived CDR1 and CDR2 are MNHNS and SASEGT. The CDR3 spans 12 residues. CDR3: CASRRESYEQYF. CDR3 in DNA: TGTGCCAGCAGAAGGGAGTCCTACGAGCAGTACTTC.

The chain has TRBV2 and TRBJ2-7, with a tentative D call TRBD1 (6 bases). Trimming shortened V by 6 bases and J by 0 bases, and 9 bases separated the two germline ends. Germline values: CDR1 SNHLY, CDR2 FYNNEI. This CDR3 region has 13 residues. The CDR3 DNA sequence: TGTGCCAGCAGACAGGGACCCTCCTACGAGCAGTACTTC. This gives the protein CASRQGPSYEQYF.

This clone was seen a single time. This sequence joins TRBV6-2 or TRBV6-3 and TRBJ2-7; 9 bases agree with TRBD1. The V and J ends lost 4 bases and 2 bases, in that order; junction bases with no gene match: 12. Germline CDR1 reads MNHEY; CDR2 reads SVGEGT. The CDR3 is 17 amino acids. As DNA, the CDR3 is TGTGCCAGCAGTTCGTTCCTCCCGGGACAGGGTCCCTACGAGCAGTACTTC. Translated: CASSSFLPGQGPYEQYF.

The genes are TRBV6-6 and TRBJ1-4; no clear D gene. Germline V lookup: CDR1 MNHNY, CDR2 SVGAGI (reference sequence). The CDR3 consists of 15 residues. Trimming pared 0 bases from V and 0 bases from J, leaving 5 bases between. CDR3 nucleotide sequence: TGTGCCAGCAGTTACTCACACGCAACTAATGAAAAACTGTTTTTT. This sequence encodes CASSYSHATNEKLFF.

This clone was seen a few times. The CDR3 protein is CASLHREYGGYTF. The CDR3 region has the DNA TGCGCCAGCTTACATAGGGAGTATGGAGGCTACACCTTC. The chain couples TRBV5-1 to TRBJ1-2; unclear D gene. Germline-derived CDR1 and CDR2 are SGHRS and YFSETQ. The germline V and J ends were trimmed by 7 bases and 8 bases, with 18 bases remaining between them. This CDR3 has 13 residues. Variable domain in full (rest from reference TRBV5-1 and TRBJ1-2): KAGVTQTPRYLIKTRGQQVTLSCSPISGHRSVSWYQQTPGQGLQFLFEYFSETQRNKGNFPGRFSGRQFSNSRSEMNVSTLELGDSALYLCASLHREYGGYTFGSGTRLTVV.

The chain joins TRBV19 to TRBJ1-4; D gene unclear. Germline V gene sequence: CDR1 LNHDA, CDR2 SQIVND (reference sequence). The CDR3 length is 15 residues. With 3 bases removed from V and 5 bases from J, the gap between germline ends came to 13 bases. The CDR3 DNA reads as TGTGCCAGTAGTATCATGCAGACTGGGAATGAAAAACTGTTTTTT. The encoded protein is CASSIMQTGNEKLFF.

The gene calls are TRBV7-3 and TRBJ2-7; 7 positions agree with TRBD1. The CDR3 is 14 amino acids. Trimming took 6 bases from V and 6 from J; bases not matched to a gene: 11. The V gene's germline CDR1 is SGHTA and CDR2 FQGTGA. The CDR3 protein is CASREGTVYLEQYF. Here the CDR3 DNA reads TGTGCCAGCAGAGAGGGGACAGTCTATCTCGAGCAGTACTTC.

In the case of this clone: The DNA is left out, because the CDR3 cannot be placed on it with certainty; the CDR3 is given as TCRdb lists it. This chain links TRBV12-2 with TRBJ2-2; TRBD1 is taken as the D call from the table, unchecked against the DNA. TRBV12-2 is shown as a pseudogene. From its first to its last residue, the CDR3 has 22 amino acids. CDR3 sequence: CASRLAMSWGQGTAGSPGELFF.

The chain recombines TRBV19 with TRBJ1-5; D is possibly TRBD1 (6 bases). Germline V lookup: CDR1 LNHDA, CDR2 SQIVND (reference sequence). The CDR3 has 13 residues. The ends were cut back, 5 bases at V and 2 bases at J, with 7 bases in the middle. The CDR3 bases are TGTGCCAGTAGTGACAGGCGCAATCAGCCCCAGCATTTT. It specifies CASSDRRNQPQHF. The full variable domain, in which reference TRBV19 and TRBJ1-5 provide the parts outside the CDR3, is DGGITQSPKYLFRKEGQNVTLSCEQNLNHDAMYWYRQDPGQGLRLIYYSQIVNDFQKGDIAEGYSVSREKKESFPLTVTSAQKNPTAFYLCASSDRRNQPQHFGDGTRLSIL.

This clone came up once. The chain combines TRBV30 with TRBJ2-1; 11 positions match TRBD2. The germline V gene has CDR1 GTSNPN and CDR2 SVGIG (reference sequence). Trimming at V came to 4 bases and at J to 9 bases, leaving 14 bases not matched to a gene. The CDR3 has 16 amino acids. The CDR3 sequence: CAWNHALAGGYGEQFF. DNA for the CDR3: TGTGCCTGGAACCACGCCCTAGCGGGAGGTTATGGTGAGCAGTTCTTC.

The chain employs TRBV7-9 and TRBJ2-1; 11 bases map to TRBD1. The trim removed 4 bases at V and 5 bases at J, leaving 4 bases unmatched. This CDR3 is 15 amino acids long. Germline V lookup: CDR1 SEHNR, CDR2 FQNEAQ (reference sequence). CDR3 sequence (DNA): TGTGCCAGCAGCTCGCGGACAGGGGGCCACAATGAGCAGTTCTTC. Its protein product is CASSSRTGGHNEQFF.

The CDR3 is CASSLVGPQAGYGYTF. In nucleotides, the CDR3 is TGCGCCAGCAGCTTGGTCGGCCCCCAAGCAGGCTATGGCTACACCTTC. The chain couples TRBV5-1 to TRBJ1-2; D gene unclear. CDR3 length: 16 residues. V was cut by 0 bases and J by 4 bases, with 16 bases left in between. Germline CDR1 is SGHRS and CDR2 is YFSETQ. Full variable domain (remainder filled in from reference TRBV5-1 and TRBJ1-2): KAGVTQTPRYLIKTRGQQVTLSCSPISGHRSVSWYQQTPGQGLQFLFEYFSETQRNKGNFPGRFSGRQFSNSRSEMNVSTLELGDSALYLCASSLVGPQAGYGYTFGSGTRLTVV.